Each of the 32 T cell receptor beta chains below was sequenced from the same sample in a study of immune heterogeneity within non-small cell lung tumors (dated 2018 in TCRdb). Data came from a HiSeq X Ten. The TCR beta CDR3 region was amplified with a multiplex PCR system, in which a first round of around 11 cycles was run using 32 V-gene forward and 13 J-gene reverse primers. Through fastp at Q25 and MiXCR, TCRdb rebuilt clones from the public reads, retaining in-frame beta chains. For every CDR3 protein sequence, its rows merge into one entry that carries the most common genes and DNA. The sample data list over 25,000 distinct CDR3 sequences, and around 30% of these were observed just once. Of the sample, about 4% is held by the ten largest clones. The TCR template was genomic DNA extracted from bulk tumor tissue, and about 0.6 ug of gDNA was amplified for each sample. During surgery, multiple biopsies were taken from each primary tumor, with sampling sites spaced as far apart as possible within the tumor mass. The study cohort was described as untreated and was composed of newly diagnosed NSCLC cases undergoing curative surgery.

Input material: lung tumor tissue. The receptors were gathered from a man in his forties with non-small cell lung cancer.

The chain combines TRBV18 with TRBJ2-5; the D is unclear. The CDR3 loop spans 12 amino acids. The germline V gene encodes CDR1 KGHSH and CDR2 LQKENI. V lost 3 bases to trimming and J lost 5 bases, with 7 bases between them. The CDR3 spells CASSPNRETQYF. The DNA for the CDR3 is TGTGCCAGCTCACCGAATCGGGAGACCCAGTACTTC.

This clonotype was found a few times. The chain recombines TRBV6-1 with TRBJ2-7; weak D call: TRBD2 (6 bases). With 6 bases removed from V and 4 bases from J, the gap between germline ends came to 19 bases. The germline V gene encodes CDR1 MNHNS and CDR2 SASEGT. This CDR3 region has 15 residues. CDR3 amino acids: CASSPPRRGTYEQYF. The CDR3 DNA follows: TGTGCCAGCAGCCCTCCTCGCCGGGGGACGTACGAGCAGTACTTC.

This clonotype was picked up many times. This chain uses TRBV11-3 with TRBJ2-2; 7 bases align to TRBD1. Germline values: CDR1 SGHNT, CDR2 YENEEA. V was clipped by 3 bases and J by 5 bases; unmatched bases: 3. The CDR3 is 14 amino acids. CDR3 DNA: TGTGCCAGCAGCTTCCAGGGGGAGACCGGGGAGCTGTTTTTT. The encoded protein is CASSFQGETGELFF.

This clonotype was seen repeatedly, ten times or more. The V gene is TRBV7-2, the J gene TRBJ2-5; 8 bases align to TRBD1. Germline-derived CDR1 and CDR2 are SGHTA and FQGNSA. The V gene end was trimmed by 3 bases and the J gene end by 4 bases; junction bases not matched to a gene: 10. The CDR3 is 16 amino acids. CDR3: CASSFHGQGFLETQYF. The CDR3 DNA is TGTGCCAGCAGCTTTCACGGACAGGGCTTCCTAGAGACCCAGTACTTC. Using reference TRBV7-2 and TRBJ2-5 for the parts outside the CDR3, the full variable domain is GAGVSQSPSNKVTEKGKDVELRCDPISGHTALYWYRQSLGQGLEFLIYFQGNSAPDKSGLPSDRFSAERTGGSVSTLTIQRTQQEDSAVYLCASSFHGQGFLETQYFGPGTRLLVL.

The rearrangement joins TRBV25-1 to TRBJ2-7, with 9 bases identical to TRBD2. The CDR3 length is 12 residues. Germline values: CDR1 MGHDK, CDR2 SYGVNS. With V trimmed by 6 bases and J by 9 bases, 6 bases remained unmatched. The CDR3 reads CASRRRGGGQYF. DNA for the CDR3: TGTGCCAGCAGACGACGCGGGGGGGGGCAGTACTTC.

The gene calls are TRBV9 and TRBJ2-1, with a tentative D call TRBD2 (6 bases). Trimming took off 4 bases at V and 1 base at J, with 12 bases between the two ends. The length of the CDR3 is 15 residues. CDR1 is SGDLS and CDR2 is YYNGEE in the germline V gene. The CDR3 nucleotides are TGTGCCAGCAGCCCTATCGGGAGTTCCTACAATGAGCAGTTCTTC. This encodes CASSPIGSSYNEQFF.

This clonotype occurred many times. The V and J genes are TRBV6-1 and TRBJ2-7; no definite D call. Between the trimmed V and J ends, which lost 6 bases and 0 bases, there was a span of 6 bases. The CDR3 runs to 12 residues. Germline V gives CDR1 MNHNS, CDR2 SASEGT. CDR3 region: CASRDASYEQYF. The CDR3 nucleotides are TGTGCCAGCAGAGACGCCTCCTACGAGCAGTACTTC.

DNA of the CDR3: TGTGCCCGTAACCCGGGCTGGGGGGCGGCTCAGCCCCAGCATTTT. Protein product: CARNPGWGAAQPQHF. This chain links TRBV19 with TRBJ1-5, with a weak D call TRBD1 (6 bases). The CDR3 sequence is 15 residues long. Trimming pared 11 bases from V and 6 bases from J, leaving 23 bases between. Looked up from germline, CDR1 is LNHDA and CDR2 is SQIVND (reference sequence).

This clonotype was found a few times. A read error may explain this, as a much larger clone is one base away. CDR3 protein: CASSPGQGTATQYF. CDR3 in DNA: TGTGCCAGCAGCCCAGGACAGGGCACAGCTACGCAGTATTTT. This chain connects TRBV13 to TRBJ2-3; 8 bases line up with TRBD1. Germline V lookup: CDR1 PRHDT, CDR2 FYEKMQ (reference sequence). CDR3 length equals 14 residues.

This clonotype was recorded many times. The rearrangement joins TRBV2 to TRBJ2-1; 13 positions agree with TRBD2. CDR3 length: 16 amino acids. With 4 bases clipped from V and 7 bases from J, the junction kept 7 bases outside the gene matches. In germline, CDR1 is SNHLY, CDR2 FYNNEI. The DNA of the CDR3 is TGTGCCAGCAGTGTATCCCGGACTAGCGGGAGTAATGAGCAGTTCTTC. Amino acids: CASSVSRTSGSNEQFF.

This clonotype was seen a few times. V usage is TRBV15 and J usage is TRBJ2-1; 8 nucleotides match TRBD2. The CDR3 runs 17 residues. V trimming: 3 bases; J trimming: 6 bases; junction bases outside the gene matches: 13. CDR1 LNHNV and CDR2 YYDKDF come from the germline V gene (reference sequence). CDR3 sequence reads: CATSSAGLAGASNEQFF. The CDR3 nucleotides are TGTGCCACCAGCAGTGCCGGGCTAGCGGGTGCGAGCAATGAGCAGTTCTTC.

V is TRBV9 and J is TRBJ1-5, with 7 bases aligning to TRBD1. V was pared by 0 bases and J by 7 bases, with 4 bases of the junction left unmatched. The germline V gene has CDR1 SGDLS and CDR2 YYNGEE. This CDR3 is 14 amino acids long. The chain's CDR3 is CASSVGGGRQPQHF. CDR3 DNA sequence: TGTGCCAGCAGCGTAGGAGGGGGCCGGCAGCCCCAGCATTTT.

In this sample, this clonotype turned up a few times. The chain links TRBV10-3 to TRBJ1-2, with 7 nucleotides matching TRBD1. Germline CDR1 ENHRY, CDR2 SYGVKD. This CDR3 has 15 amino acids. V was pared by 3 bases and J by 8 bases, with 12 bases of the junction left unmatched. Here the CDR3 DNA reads TGTGCCATCAGTGATCCGGGACAGCGAAGCGAAGGCTACACCTTC. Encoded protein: CAISDPGQRSEGYTF.

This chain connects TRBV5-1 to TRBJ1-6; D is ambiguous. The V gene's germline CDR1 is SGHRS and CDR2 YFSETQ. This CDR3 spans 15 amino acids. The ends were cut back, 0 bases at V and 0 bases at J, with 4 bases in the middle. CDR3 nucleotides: TGCGCCAGCAGCTTGGTGAGCTCCTATAATTCACCCCTCCACTTT. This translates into CASSLVSSYNSPLHF.

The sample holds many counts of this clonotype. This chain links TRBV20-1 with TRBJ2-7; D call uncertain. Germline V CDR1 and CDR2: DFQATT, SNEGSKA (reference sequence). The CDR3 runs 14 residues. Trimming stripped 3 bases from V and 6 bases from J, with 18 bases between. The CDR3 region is CSASYQRKAGEQYF. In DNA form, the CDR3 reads TGCAGTGCTAGCTACCAGCGTAAGGCAGGCGAGCAGTACTTC.

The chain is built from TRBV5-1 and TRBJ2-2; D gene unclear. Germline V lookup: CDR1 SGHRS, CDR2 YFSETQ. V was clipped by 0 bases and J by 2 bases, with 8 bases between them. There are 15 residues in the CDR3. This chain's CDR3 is CASSLGHANTGELFF. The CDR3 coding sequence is TGCGCCAGCAGCTTGGGACACGCTAACACCGGGGAGCTGTTTTTT.

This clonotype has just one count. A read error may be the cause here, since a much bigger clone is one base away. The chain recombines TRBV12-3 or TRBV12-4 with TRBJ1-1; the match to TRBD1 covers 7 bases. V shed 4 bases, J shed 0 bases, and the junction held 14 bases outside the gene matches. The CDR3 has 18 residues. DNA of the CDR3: TGTGCCAGCAGTTCACCCCAGACAGGGACGGGGATGAACACTGAAGCTTTCTTT. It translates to CASSSPQTGTGMNTEAFF.

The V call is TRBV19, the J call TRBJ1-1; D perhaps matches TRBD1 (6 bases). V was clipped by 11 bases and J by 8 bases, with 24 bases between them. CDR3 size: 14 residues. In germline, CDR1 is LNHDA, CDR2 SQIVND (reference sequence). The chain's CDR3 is CACRGVGAVSEAFF. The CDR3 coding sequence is TGTGCCTGCCGGGGAGTGGGGGCAGTATCAGAAGCTTTCTTT.

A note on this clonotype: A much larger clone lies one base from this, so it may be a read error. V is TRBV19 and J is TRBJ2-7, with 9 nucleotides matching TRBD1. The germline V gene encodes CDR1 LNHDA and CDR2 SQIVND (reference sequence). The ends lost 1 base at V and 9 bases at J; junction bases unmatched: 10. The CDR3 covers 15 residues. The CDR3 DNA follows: TGTGCCAGTAGTATAGGACAGGGGGTCATCAGTCGGCAGTACTTC. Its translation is CASSIGQGVISRQYF.

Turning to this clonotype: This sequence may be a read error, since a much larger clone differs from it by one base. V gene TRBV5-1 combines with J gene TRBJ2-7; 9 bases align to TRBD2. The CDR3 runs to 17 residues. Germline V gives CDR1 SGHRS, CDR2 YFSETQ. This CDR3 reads CASSLGPVTSGTYEKYF. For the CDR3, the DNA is TGCGCCAGCAGCTTGGGCCCCGTGACTAGCGGTACCTACGAGAAGTACTTC. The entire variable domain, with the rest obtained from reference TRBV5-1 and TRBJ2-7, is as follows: KAGVTQTPRYLIKTRGQQVTLSCSPISGHRSVSWYQQTPGQGLQFLFEYFSETQRNKGNFPGRFSGRQFSNSRSEMNVSTLELGDSALYLCASSLGPVTSGTYEKYFGPGTRLTVT.

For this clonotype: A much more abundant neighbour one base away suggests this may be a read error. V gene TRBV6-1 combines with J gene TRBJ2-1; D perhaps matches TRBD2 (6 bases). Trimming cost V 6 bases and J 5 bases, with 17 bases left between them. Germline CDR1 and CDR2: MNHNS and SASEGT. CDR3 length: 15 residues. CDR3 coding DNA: TGTGCCAGCAGCCTACTAGAGGGGACTGACAATGAGCAGTTCTTC. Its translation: CASSLLEGTDNEQFF.

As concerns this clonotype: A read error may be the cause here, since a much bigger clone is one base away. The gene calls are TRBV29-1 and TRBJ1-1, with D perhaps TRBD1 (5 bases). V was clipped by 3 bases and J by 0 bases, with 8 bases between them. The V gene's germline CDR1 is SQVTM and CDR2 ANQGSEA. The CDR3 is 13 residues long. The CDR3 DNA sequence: TGCAGCGTTGACTTGGACATGAACACTGAAGCTTTCTTT. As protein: CSVDLDMNTEAFF.

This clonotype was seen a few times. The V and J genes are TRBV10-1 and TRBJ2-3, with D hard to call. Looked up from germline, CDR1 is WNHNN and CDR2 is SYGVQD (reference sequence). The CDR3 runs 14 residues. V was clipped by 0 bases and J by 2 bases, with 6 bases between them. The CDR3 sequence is CASSESLYTDTQYF. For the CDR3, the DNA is TGCGCCAGCAGTGAGTCCCTCTACACAGATACGCAGTATTTT.

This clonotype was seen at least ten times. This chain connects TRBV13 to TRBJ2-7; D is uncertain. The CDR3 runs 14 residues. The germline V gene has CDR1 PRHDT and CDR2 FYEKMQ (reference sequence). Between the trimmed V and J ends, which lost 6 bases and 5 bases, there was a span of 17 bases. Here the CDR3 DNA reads TGTGCCAGCAGTTCACTTGTAGGTTCCCACGAGCAGTACTTC. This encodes CASSSLVGSHEQYF.

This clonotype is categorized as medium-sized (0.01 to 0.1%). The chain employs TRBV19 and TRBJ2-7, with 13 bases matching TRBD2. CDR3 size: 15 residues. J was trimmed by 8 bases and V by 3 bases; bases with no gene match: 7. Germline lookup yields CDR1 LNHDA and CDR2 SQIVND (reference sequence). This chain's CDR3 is CASSMGGTSGIKQYF. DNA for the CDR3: TGTGCCAGTAGTATGGGTGGGACTAGCGGGATAAAGCAGTACTTC. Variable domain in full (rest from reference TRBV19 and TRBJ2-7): DGGITQSPKYLFRKEGQNVTLSCEQNLNHDAMYWYRQDPGQGLRLIYYSQIVNDFQKGDIAEGYSVSREKKESFPLTVTSAQKNPTAFYLCASSMGGTSGIKQYFGPGTRLTVT.

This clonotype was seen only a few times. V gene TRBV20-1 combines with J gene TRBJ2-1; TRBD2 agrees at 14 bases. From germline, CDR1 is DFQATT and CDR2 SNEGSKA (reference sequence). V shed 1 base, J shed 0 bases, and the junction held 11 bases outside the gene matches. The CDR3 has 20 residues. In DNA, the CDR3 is TGCAGTGCTAGAGTGAGTGTGACTAGCGGGAGGGGATCCTCCTACAATGAGCAGTTCTTC. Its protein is CSARVSVTSGRGSSYNEQFF.

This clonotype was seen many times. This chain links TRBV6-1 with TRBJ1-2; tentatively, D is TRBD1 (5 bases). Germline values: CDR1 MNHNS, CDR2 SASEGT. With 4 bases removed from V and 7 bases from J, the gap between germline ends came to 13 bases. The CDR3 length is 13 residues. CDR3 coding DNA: TGTGCCAGCAGTGTTGAGGGGATAAGTGGCTACACCTTC. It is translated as CASSVEGISGYTF.

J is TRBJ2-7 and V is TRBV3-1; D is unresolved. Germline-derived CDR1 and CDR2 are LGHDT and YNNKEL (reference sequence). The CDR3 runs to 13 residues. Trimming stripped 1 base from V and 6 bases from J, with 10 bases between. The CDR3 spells CASSQVRAREQYF. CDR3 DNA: TGTGCCAGCAGCCAAGTTCGGGCGCGCGAGCAGTACTTC.

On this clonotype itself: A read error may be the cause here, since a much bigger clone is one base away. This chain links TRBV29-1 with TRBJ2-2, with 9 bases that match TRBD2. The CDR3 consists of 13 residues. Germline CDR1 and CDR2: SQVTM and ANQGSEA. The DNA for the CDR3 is TGCAGCGTGAAGCGGGAGGTGGGCGGGGAGCTGCTTTTT. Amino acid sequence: CSVKREVGGELLF.

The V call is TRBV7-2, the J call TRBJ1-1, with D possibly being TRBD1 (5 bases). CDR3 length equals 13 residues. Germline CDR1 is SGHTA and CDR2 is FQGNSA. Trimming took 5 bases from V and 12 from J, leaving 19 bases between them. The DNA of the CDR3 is TGTGCCAGCAGCCCACAGGACACGACCCGAACTTTCTTT. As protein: CASSPQDTTRTFF.

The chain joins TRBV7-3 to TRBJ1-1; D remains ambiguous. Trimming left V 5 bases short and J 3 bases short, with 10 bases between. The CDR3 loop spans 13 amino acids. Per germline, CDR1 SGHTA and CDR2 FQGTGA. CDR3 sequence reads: CASSDRLDTEAFF. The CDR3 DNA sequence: TGTGCCAGCAGCGATCGGTTGGACACTGAAGCTTTCTTT. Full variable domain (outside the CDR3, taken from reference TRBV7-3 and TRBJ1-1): GAGVSQTPSNKVTEKGKYVELRCDPISGHTALYWYRQSLGQGPEFLIYFQGTGAADDSGLPNDRFFAVRPEGSVSTLKIQRTERGDSAVYLCASSDRLDTEAFFGQGTRLTVV.

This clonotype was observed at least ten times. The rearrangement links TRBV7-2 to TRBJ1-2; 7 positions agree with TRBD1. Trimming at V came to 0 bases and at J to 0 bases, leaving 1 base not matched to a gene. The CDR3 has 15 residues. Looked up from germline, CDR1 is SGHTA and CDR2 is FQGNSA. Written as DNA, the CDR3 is TGTGCCAGCAGCTTAGCGGGGACAGCTAACTATGGCTACACCTTC. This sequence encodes CASSLAGTANYGYTF.